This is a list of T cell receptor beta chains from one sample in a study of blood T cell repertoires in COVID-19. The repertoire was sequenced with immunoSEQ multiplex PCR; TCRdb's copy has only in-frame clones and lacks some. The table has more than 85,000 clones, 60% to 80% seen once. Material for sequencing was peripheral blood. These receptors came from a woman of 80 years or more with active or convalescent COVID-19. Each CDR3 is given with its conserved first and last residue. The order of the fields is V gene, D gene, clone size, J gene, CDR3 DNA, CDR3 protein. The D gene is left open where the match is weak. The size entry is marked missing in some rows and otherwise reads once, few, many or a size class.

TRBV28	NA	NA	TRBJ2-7	TGTGCCAGCAGGTTAGGACAGATCTACGAGCAGTACTTC	CASRLGQIYEQYF
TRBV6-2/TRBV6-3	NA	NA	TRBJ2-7	TGTGCCAGCAGTTACCGGGTAGGCTACGAGCAGTACTTC	CASSYRVGYEQYF
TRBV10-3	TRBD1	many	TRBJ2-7	TGTGCCATCAGTGAGTCGACAGGGTTGACCTACGAGCAGTACTTC	CAISESTGLTYEQYF
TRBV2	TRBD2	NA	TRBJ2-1	TGTGCCAGCAGTGAAAGGCTAGCGGGAAACAATGAGCAGTTCTTC	CASSERLAGNNEQFF
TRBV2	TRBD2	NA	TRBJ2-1	TGTGCCAGCAGTGAGAGCGGGAGAATAGTGGATGAGCAGTTCTTC	CASSESGRIVDEQFF
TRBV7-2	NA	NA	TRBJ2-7	TGTGCCAGCAGCCCGACAGCGTCCCTCACCTACGAGCAGTACTTC	CASSPTASLTYEQYF
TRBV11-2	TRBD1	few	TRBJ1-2	TGTGCCAGCAGCATGGACAGGGTTAACTATGGCTACACCTTC	CASSMDRVNYGYTF
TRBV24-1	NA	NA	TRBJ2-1	TGTGCCACCCCTCTCTGGGGGCAGTTCTCCTACAATGAGCAGTTCTTC	CATPLWGQFSYNEQFF
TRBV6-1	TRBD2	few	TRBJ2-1	TGTGCCAGCAGTGGAACACTAGCGGGAGTTGGTAATGAGCAGTTCTTC	CASSGTLAGVGNEQFF
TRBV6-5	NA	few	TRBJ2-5	TGTGCCAGCAGTTATAATACCCCGGCGGACCAAGAGACCCAGTACTTC	CASSYNTPADQETQYF
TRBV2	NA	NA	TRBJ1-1	TGTGCCAGCCCGCACTCCACAGGATGGGACACTGAAGCTTTCTTT	CASPHSTGWDTEAFF
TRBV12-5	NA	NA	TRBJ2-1	TGTGCTAGTGGTTTGCCCCCCGGAGGGTGGCGGGGAGACTACAATGAGCAGTTCTTC	CASGLPPGGWRGDYNEQFF
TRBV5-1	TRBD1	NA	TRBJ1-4	TGCGCCAGCAGCTGGACAGGGACTAATGAAAAACTGTTTTTT	CASSWTGTNEKLFF
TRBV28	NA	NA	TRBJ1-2	TGTGCCAGCAGTTTATCCCTGACTGTGCGTGATGGCTACACCTTC	CASSLSLTVRDGYTF
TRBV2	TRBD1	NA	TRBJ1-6	TGTGCCAGCACCGGACAGGGGAGTAATTCACCCCTCCACTTT	CASTGQGSNSPLHF
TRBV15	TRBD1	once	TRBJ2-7	TGTGCCACCAGCAGGGGTCGACAGGGGGCATCCTACGAGCAGTACTTC	CATSRGRQGASYEQYF
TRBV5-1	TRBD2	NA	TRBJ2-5	TGCGCCAGCGGACTAGCTTATGAGGAGACCCAGTACTTC	CASGLAYEETQYF
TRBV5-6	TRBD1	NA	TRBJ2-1	TGTGCCAGCAGCTTGGGCCTACTACAGGGGGCAAGTGAGCAGTTCTTC	CASSLGLLQGASEQFF
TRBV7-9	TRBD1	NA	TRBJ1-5	TGTGCCAGCAGCTTCACAGGGGGCAATCAGCCCCAGCATTTT	CASSFTGGNQPQHF
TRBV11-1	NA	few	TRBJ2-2	TGTGCCAGCAGCTCCTTTGGCGGTGCGAACACCGGGGAGCTGTTTTTT	CASSSFGGANTGELFF
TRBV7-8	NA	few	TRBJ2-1	TGTGCCAGCAGCTTATGGGCTAGCGCCGACTACAATGAGCAGTTCTTC	CASSLWASADYNEQFF
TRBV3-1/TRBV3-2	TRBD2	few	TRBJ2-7	TGTGCCAGCAGCCAAGAGATGTCGGGGGGGACCGAGCAGTACTTC	CASSQEMSGGTEQYF
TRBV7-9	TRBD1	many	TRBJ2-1	TGTGCCACAAAGGTCGGGGACAGCTCCTACAATGAGCAGTTCTTC	CATKVGDSSYNEQFF
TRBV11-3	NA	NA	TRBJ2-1	TGTGCCAGCAGCCTACAGGGCCATGAGCAGTTCTTC	CASSLQGHEQFF
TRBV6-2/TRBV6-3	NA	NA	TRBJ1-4	TGTGCCAGCAGTTACAGTCAGGTATACGGAAAACTGTTTTTT	CASSYSQVYGKLFF
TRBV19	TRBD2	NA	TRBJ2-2	TGTGCCAGTAGTATGGGGGGGGCGGCTAGCGGGAGGGGAAGCACCGGGGAGCTGTTTTTT	CASSMGGAASGRGSTGELFF
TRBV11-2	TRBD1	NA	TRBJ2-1	TGTGCCAGCAGCTTTCCCGGGACAGGGGGCTCCGATGAGCAGTTCTTC	CASSFPGTGGSDEQFF
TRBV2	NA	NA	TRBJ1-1	TGTGCCTACACCGCGGCCACTGAAGCTTTCTTT	CAYTAATEAFF
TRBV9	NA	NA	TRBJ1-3	TGTGCCAGCAGCGTAGGAGGCAACTCTGGAAACACCATATATTTT	CASSVGGNSGNTIYF
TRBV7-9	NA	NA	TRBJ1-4	TGTGCCAGCAGCTTACAGGGGACTAATGAAAAACTGTTTTTT	CASSLQGTNEKLFF
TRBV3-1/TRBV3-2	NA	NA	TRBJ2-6	TGTGCCAGCAGCCAGGGGAGCTCTGGGGCCAACGTCCTGACTTTC	CASSQGSSGANVLTF
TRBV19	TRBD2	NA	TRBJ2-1	TGTGCCAGTAGTATTCTAGCGGGAGATATGGGCTCCTACAATGAGCAGTTCTTC	CASSILAGDMGSYNEQFF